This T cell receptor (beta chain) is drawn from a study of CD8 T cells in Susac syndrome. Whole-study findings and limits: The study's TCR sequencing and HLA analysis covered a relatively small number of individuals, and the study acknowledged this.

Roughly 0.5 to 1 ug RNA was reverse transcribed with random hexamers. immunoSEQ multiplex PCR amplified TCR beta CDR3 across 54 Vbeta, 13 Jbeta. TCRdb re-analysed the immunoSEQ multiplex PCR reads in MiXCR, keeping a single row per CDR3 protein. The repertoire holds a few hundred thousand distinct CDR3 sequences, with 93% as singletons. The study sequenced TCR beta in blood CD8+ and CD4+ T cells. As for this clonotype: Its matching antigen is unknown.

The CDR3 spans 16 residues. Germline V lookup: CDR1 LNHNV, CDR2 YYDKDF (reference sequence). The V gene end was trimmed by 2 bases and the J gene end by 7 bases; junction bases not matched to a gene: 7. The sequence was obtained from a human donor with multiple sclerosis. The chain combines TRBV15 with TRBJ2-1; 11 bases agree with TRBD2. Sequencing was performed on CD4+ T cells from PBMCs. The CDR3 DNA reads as TGTGCCACCAGCAGACCTCCTCTAGCGGGAGGAAATGAGCAGTTCTTC. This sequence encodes CATSRPPLAGGNEQFF.